This TCR beta chain was captured in a study of blood T cells in healthy people across ages. Overall study findings and caveats: Unsorted PBMC input precluded a conclusive naive versus antigen-experienced comparison.

Per germline, CDR1 LGHDT and CDR2 YNNKEL (reference sequence). This CDR3 comprises 14 residues. Trimming left V 2 bases short and J 3 bases short, with 7 bases between. Primed by a sample-barcoded 5' primer and a J-beta primer mix, a second PCR proceeded for about 7 to 11 cycles. TCRdb independently ran MiXCR on the 5' RACE reads; one entry per CDR3 protein. The sample yields 1.5 million or so distinct CDR3 sequences, roughly 40% seen once. Worth noting for this clonotype: The target antigen is unknown.

Material for sequencing was blood. The TCR comes from a woman younger than 30 in good health. This sequence joins TRBV3-1 and TRBJ1-4; TRBD1 is a possible D gene (6 bases). CDR3 residues: CASSQTGSNEKLFF. CDR3 in DNA: TGTGCCAGCAGCCAAACAGGGTCTAATGAAAAACTGTTTTTT. The full variable domain, with the rest looked up from reference TRBV3-1 and TRBJ1-4, is DTAVSQTPKYLVTQMGNDKSIKCEQNLGHDTMYWYKQDSKKFLKIMFSYNNKELIINETVPNRFSPKSPDKAHLNLHINSLELGDSAVYFCASSQTGSNEKLFFGSGTQLSVL.